This T cell receptor beta chain is from a study of T cell responses to AZD1222 COVID-19 vaccine. Broader study findings: Seropositive status at baseline applied to only 6 or 7 AZD1222 recipients. Sampling that yielded the repertoires occurred only after the peak T cell response.

Here immunoSEQ multiplex PCR was the method, and the copy in TCRdb shows in-frame clones only, minus some. The top ten hold around 1.8% of the sample, which has under 200,000 clones, roughly nine tenths seen once. A note on this clone: Its antigen is not known.

Germline CDR1 WSHSY, CDR2 SAAADI. The CDR3 spans 13 residues. The V end lost 5 bases, the J end lost 0 bases, and 7 bases lay between the germline ends. The sequence was collected from an adult in good health. V gene TRBV10-2 combines with J gene TRBJ1-2; no clear D. This material consisted of peripheral blood, taken on day 0 of AZD1222 vaccination. For the CDR3, the DNA is TGCGCCAGCAGTCGCGGTTCTAACTATGGCTACACCTTC. As protein: CASSRGSNYGYTF.